The 21 T cell receptor beta chains listed next were all sequenced from one sample in a study of blood T cell repertoires in COVID-19. Clones were sequenced by immunoSEQ multiplex PCR, and TCRdb holds only the in-frame ones, with some missing. The table has approximately 260,000 clones, 85% to 90% seen once. Sequencing was carried out using peripheral blood. These receptors came from a woman in her 40s with acute or convalescent COVID-19.

This clone was counted a single time. V gene TRBV11-2 combines with J gene TRBJ1-3, with 8 positions matching TRBD1. Germline V gene sequence: CDR1 SGHAT, CDR2 FQNNGV. With 6 bases clipped from V and 4 bases from J, the junction kept 8 bases outside the gene matches. This CDR3 is 15 amino acids long. The CDR3 bases are TGTGCCAGCAGTTCGCAGGGGGCTTGGGGAAACACCATATATTTT. It encodes CASSSQGAWGNTIYF. Full variable domain (missing parts from reference TRBV11-2 and TRBJ1-3): EAGVAQSPRYKIIEKRQSVAFWCNPISGHATLYWYQQILGQGPKLLIQFQNNGVVDDSQLPKDRFSAERLKGVDSTLKIQPAKLEDSAVYLCASSSQGAWGNTIYFGEGSWLTVV.

V gene TRBV10-3 combines with J gene TRBJ1-1, with unresolved D. Trimming took 4 bases from V and 8 from J, leaving 8 bases between them. The germline CDR1 and CDR2 sequences are ENHRY and SYGVKD. The CDR3 consists of 11 residues. CDR3 region: CAISGVQEAFF. The CDR3 bases are TGTGCCATCAGTGGTGTACAGGAAGCTTTCTTT.

The chain is built from TRBV6-5 and TRBJ1-4, with D perhaps TRBD1 (5 bases). The V end was cut by 6 bases, the J end by 3 bases, with 14 bases between. CDR1 and CDR2 from the germline V gene are MNHEY and SVGAGI. The CDR3 is 15 amino acids. For the CDR3, the DNA is TGTGCCAGCAGCGGGACGGGAGGAGCTAATGAAAAACTGTTTTTT. Protein sequence: CASSGTGGANEKLFF.

The rearrangement uses TRBV24-1 and TRBJ1-2; D call uncertain. Germline lookup yields CDR1 KGHDR and CDR2 SFDVKD. This CDR3 has 12 residues. V was clipped by 3 bases and J by 5 bases, with 6 bases between them. Written as DNA, the CDR3 is TGTGCCACCAGTGATCTACAGTATGGCTACACCTTC. It codes for CATSDLQYGYTF.

V is TRBV5-4 and J is TRBJ1-5; the D is unclear. The germline CDR1 and CDR2 sequences are SGHNT and YYREEE (reference sequence). There are 12 residues in the CDR3. The V and J ends lost 0 bases and 9 bases respectively, with 7 bases between them. CDR3 sequence (DNA): TGTGCCAGCAGCTTGGGTCCGGGGCCCCAGCATTTT. Its protein is CASSLGPGPQHF.

This chain links TRBV29-1 with TRBJ1-1; possibly TRBD1 for D (5 bases). In germline, CDR1 is SQVTM, CDR2 ANQGSEA. The V and J ends lost 7 bases and 1 base respectively, with 13 bases between them. The CDR3 contains 13 residues. CDR3 bases: TGCAGCGCAAAGGACAACCAGAACACTGAAGCTTTCTTT. Its protein product is CSAKDNQNTEAFF.

The chain is built from TRBV28 and TRBJ1-4, with 11 positions matching TRBD1. The CDR3 has 21 amino acids. V was clipped by 2 bases and J by 3 bases; unmatched bases: 17. CDR1 and CDR2 from the germline V gene are MDHEN and SYDVKM. In nucleotides, the CDR3 is TGTGCCAGCAGTTTAATGGGGAGGACAGGGGGCGCGGGAATGGCTAATGAAAAACTGTTTTTT. Translation: CASSLMGRTGGAGMANEKLFF.

V is TRBV5-1 and J is TRBJ2-3; tentative D call: TRBD1 (6 bases). There are 15 residues in the CDR3. CDR1 SGHRS and CDR2 YFSETQ come from the germline V gene. Deletions cut 5 bases from V and 2 bases from J, with 15 bases between. CDR3 loop: CASRRTAIPTDTQYF. DNA for the CDR3: TGCGCCAGCAGGAGGACAGCGATACCCACAGATACGCAGTATTTT.

The chain is built from TRBV9 and TRBJ1-1; the match to TRBD1 covers 10 bases. The CDR3 totals 14 residues. V gave up 6 bases and J gave up 7 bases; unmatched junction bases: 9. CDR1 SGDLS and CDR2 YYNGEE come from the germline V gene. Here the CDR3 DNA reads TGTGCCAGCACAAGGACAGGGGGGAAGTTTGAAGCTTTCTTT. Translated: CASTRTGGKFEAFF.

The V and J genes are TRBV2 and TRBJ1-3; unclear D gene. Germline V gives CDR1 SNHLY, CDR2 FYNNEI. This CDR3 region has 15 residues. V lost 1 base and J 2 bases, leaving 9 bases between the germline ends. This chain's CDR3 is CASSEGMSAGNTIYF. Written as DNA, the CDR3 is TGTGCCAGCAGTGAAGGAATGTCAGCTGGAAACACCATATATTTT.

This clone was detected a few times. The chain is built from TRBV4-1 and TRBJ1-1, with 7 bases fitting TRBD1. Germline CDR1 MGHRA, CDR2 YSYEKL. This CDR3 has 13 amino acids. V shed 4 bases, J shed 5 bases, and the junction held 4 bases outside the gene matches. The CDR3 protein is CASSPHRGTEAFF. DNA for the CDR3: TGCGCCAGCAGCCCACACAGGGGTACTGAAGCTTTCTTT.

The chain recombines TRBV9 with TRBJ2-3; 8 bases align to TRBD1. V was pared by 4 bases and J by 6 bases, with 13 bases of the junction left unmatched. The germline gives CDR1 SGDLS, CDR2 YYNGEE. The CDR3 has 16 residues. CDR3 DNA: TGTGCCAGCAGCCCCGGGGGTTACAGGGGGAGGGATACGCAGTATTTT. Encoded protein: CASSPGGYRGRDTQYF.

This clone was seen a single time. V is TRBV5-5 and J is TRBJ1-4; no definite D call. This CDR3 is 15 amino acids long. In germline, CDR1 is SGHKS, CDR2 YYEKEE (reference sequence). The V end lost 0 bases, the J end lost 8 bases, and 14 bases lay between the germline ends. This CDR3 reads CASSLVAGFGEKLFF. The CDR3 bases are TGTGCCAGCAGCTTGGTTGCCGGGTTTGGGGAAAAACTGTTTTTT. Based on the CDR3 plus reference TRBV5-5 and TRBJ1-4, the full variable domain is DAGVTQSPTHLIKTRGQQVTLRCSPISGHKSVSWYQQVLGQGPQFIFQYYEKEERGRGNFPDRFSARQFPNYSSELNVNALLLGDSALYLCASSLVAGFGEKLFFGSGTQLSVL.

The chain employs TRBV12-3 or TRBV12-4 and TRBJ1-1, with D perhaps TRBD1 (6 bases). This CDR3 has 12 residues. With 5 bases removed from V and 8 bases from J, the gap between germline ends came to 12 bases. The CDR3 spells CASSPPGVEAFF. CDR3 nucleotide sequence: TGTGCCAGCAGTCCCCCAGGGGTGGAAGCTTTCTTT.

This chain uses TRBV2 with TRBJ2-2; TRBD2 matches 9 bases. Germline V CDR1 and CDR2: SNHLY, FYNNEI. The CDR3 is made up of 17 amino acids. The J segment lost 0 bases and the V segment lost 3 bases, leaving 5 bases of the junction unmatched. CDR3 sequence: CASSDAGGSANTGELFF. The CDR3 coding sequence is TGTGCCAGCAGTGATGCGGGGGGGTCCGCGAACACCGGGGAGCTGTTTTTT.

This chain uses TRBV4-1 with TRBJ1-6, with 8 bases that match TRBD1. The CDR3 has 15 amino acids. CDR1 is MGHRA, CDR2 YSYEKL, per germline. J gave up 5 bases and V 1 base, and 1 base lay outside the gene matches. CDR3 DNA sequence: TGCGCCAGCAGCCAAGCGGACAGGGATAATTCACCCCTCCACTTT. Translation gives CASSQADRDNSPLHF.

This sequence joins TRBV2 and TRBJ1-1; D remains ambiguous. V was clipped by 7 bases and J by 1 base, with 10 bases between them. The CDR3 loop spans 13 amino acids. The germline gives CDR1 SNHLY, CDR2 FYNNEI. The CDR3 region has the DNA TGTGCCAGCAACGAGGACTGGAACACTGAAGCTTTCTTT. Its translation is CASNEDWNTEAFF.

In its sample, this clone was seen once. V and J are TRBV21-1 and TRBJ1-5; the table's D call, TRBD1, has no DNA check behind it. TRBV21-1 corresponds to a pseudogene. The CDR3 spans 16 residues. This CDR3 reads CASSNSGTAKNQPQHF. The CDR3 region has the DNA TGTGCCAGCAGCAACTCCGGGACAGCGAAAAATCAGCCCCAGCATTTT.

The chain combines TRBV27 with TRBJ1-6; 10 bases map to TRBD1. Looked up from germline, CDR1 is MNHEY and CDR2 is SMNVEV (reference sequence). CDR3 size: 16 residues. V dropped 4 bases and J dropped 7; count of bases not matched to a gene: 7. The CDR3 coding sequence is TGTGCCAGCAGTTATGGGACAGGGGCGATAAATTCACCCCTCCACTTT. This encodes CASSYGTGAINSPLHF.

The gene calls are TRBV10-1 and TRBJ2-7; D gene unclear. CDR3 length: 13 residues. CDR1 is WNHNN and CDR2 is SYGVQD in the germline V gene (reference sequence). V lost 7 bases and J lost 4, with 14 bases in between. The CDR3 spells CASTLGDRYEQYV. In DNA, the CDR3 is TGCGCCAGCACCTTGGGCGATCGGTACGAGCAGTACGTC.

V gene TRBV7-3 combines with J gene TRBJ2-1; 13 positions match TRBD2. Germline CDR1 and CDR2: SGHTA and FQGTGA. With V trimmed by 5 bases and J by 0 bases, 19 bases remained unmatched. The CDR3 loop spans 22 amino acids. The CDR3 protein is CASSLLPPGLAGPNYSYNEQFF. The CDR3 coding sequence is TGTGCCAGCAGCCTCCTCCCGCCGGGACTAGCGGGACCGAATTACTCCTACAATGAGCAGTTCTTC.